This entry describes one T cell receptor beta chain. This CDR3 region has 15 residues. V shed 1 base and J shed 2 bases, with 11 bases lying between them. CDR1 and CDR2 (germline): MGHRA, YSYEKL. The entry originates in a study of cytotoxic CD8 clonotypes in ibrutinib-treated CLL. Using immunoSEQ multiplex PCR, the repertoire was profiled, and TCRdb retains in-frame clones only, with some absent. The sample contains 150,000 to 200,000 clones, about 88% of which appear only once. This receptor was identified in a human donor with chronic lymphocytic leukemia. This chain uses TRBV4-1 with TRBJ2-5; either TRBD1 or TRBD2 may fit D (5 bases each). Sequenced here: PBMCs, sampled at disease progression, from a patient treated with ibrutinib. CDR3 DNA: TGCGCCAGCAGCCAAGTGAGGGGTTATCAAGAGACCCAGTACTTC. Translating gives CASSQVRGYQETQYF.